A selection of T cell receptor beta chains follows, all from one sample in a study of spatial heterogeneity in lung cancer. TCRdb re-derived calls from the 5' RACE reads in MiXCR, one entry per CDR3 protein. The repertoire includes more than 65,000 distinct CDR3 sequences, around 7.8% of them detected once, and almost 7% sits in the top ten. This specimen was PBMCs, taken at surgery. These receptors were collected from a male donor with early-stage non-small cell lung cancer. The CDR3 runs from the conserved cysteine through the conserved F or W. Fields, in order: D gene, J gene, clone size, V gene, CDR3 protein, CDR3 DNA. D genes are given only for firm matches. The listing skips clone size in some rows; elsewhere it reads once, few, many or a size class.

>TRBD2|TRBJ2-1|many|TRBV28
CASSELLAGKVEQFF
TGTGCCAGCAGCGAACTACTAGCGGGAAAGGTTGAGCAGTTCTTC
>TRBD1|TRBJ1-5|few|TRBV15
CATSRRTGGDQPQHF
TGTGCCACCAGCAGGAGGACAGGGGGGGATCAGCCCCAGCATTTT
>.|TRBJ2-7|many|TRBV9
CASSSRQNYEQYF
TGTGCCAGCAGCTCCAGACAAAACTACGAGCAGTACTTC
>.|TRBJ2-7|.|TRBV12-3/TRBV12-4
CASSLAGTYEQYF
TGTGCCAGCAGTTTAGCAGGGACCTACGAGCAGTACTTC
>TRBD1|TRBJ2-7|many|TRBV20-1
CSAMTGGNEQYF
TGCAGTGCGATGACAGGGGGCAACGAGCAGTACTTC
>.|TRBJ1-5|.|TRBV19
CASSIRLEQPQHF
TGTGCCAGTAGTATAAGACTAGAGCAGCCCCAGCATTTT
>.|TRBJ1-2|few|TRBV2
CASSESLGQRYGYTF
TGTGCCAGCAGTGAGTCTCTAGGACAGAGATATGGCTACACCTTC
>.|TRBJ2-1|.|TRBV10-3
CATRLSSNEQFF
TGTGCCACCCGACTCTCCAGCAATGAGCAGTTCTTC
>TRBD1|TRBJ1-6|many|TRBV18
CASSAKDRSISSSYNSPLHF
TGTGCCAGCTCAGCGAAGGACAGGTCCATATCTAGCTCCTATAATTCACCCCTCCACTTT
>.|TRBJ2-2|many|TRBV10-3
CAISESGIGELFF
TGTGCCATCAGTGAGTCAGGGATCGGGGAGCTGTTTTTT
>TRBD1|TRBJ2-5|many|TRBV24-1
CATSDRDRGMETQYF
TGTGCCACCAGTGACCGGGACAGGGGGATGGAGACCCAGTACTTC
>.|TRBJ2-5|.|TRBV18
CASSPPLQETQYF
TGTGCCAGCTCACCACCGCTCCAAGAGACCCAGTACTTC
>.|TRBJ1-6|few|TRBV27
CASTPGVNSPLHF
TGTGCCAGCACGCCTGGGGTTAATTCACCCCTCCACTTT
>TRBD2|TRBJ2-1|many|TRBV5-1
CASSRLAAYNEQFF
TGCGCCAGCAGTCGACTAGCGGCCTACAATGAGCAGTTCTTC
>TRBD1|TRBJ2-7|few|TRBV19
CASTPGLGQGYEQYF
TGTGCCAGTACCCCTGGTCTGGGACAGGGCTACGAGCAGTACTTC
>.|TRBJ2-5|.|TRBV10-1
CASGTGMEETQYF
TGCGCCAGCGGAACAGGGATGGAAGAGACCCAGTACTTC
>TRBD1|TRBJ2-1|many|TRBV6-5
CASSGDRGLNEQFF
TGTGCCAGCAGCGGGGACAGGGGACTCAATGAGCAGTTCTTC
>.|TRBJ2-5|few|TRBV12-3/TRBV12-4
CASRPGSRPTQYF
TGTGCCAGCAGGCCCGGGTCTCGGCCGACCCAGTACTTC
>.|TRBJ2-7|.|TRBV7-6
CASSLLTASYEQYF
TGTGCCAGCAGCTTATTGACAGCCTCCTACGAGCAGTACTTC
>.|TRBJ2-7|many|TRBV5-1
CASSLEASSYEQYF
TGCGCCAGCAGCTTGGAGGCCAGCTCCTACGAGCAGTACTTC
>.|TRBJ1-6|many|TRBV5-4
CASSLPGSPLHF
TGTGCCAGCAGCCTCCCGGGCTCCCCCCTCCACTTT
>.|TRBJ2-5|many|TRBV2
CASSHLTDQETQYF
TGTGCCAGCAGCCATCTTACAGACCAAGAGACCCAGTACTTC
>TRBD2|TRBJ2-1|.|TRBV2
CATRGLAGGNEQFF
TGTGCCACGAGAGGACTAGCGGGTGGCAATGAGCAGTTCTTC
>.|TRBJ2-5|.|TRBV2
CASSPDSSAGTQYF
TGTGCCAGCAGTCCTGACTCCTCTGCCGGGACCCAGTACTTC
>.|TRBJ2-7|many|TRBV3-1
CASSRWDLAYEQYF
TGTGCCAGCAGCCGGTGGGACTTAGCCTACGAGCAGTACTTC
>.|TRBJ2-7|few|TRBV30
CAWLPKVGYEQYF
TGTGCCTGGCTACCCAAAGTCGGCTACGAGCAGTACTTC
>.|TRBJ1-2|few|TRBV20-1
CSARDGAIGYTF
TGCAGTGCTAGAGATGGAGCTATAGGCTACACCTTC
>TRBD2|TRBJ2-7|few|TRBV3-1
CASSQGWRTSGTYEQYF
TGTGCCAGCAGCCAAGGCTGGAGGACTAGCGGAACCTACGAGCAGTACTTC
>.|TRBJ1-1|few|TRBV7-2
CASSSTGYNTEAFF
TGTGCCAGCAGCTCCACGGGGTATAACACTGAAGCTTTCTTT
>.|TRBJ2-7|many|TRBV5-4
CASSTSVLSYEQYF
TGTGCCAGCAGCACTTCAGTTCTCTCCTACGAGCAGTACTTC
>TRBD2|TRBJ2-2|few|TRBV6-1
CASSGVLAGGANTGELFF
TGTGCCAGCAGTGGAGTCCTAGCGGGAGGGGCGAACACCGGGGAGCTGTTTTTT
>TRBD2|TRBJ2-1|many|TRBV20-1
CSARGGGRRAYNEQFF
TGCAGTGCTAGAGGGGGAGGGAGGCGGGCCTACAATGAGCAGTTCTTC
>.|TRBJ1-5|many|TRBV7-2
CASSLESYSNQPQHF
TGTGCCAGCAGCTTAGAGAGTTATAGCAATCAGCCCCAGCATTTT